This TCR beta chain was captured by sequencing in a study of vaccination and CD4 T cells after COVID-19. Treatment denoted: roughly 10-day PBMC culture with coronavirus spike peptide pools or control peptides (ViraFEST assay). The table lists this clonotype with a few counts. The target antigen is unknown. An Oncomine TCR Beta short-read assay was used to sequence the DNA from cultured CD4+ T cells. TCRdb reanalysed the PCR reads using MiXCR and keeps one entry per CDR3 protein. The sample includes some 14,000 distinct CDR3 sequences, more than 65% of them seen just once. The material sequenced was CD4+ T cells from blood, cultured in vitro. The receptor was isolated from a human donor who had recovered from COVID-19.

CDR3 DNA: TGTGCCAGCAGTTCCGTGGGGCCCCAGCATTTT. Its translation is CASSSVGPQHF. This chain uses TRBV12-3 or TRBV12-4 with TRBJ1-5; no clear D gene. The V gene lost 4 bases and the J gene lost 9 bases, with 7 bases spanning the gap. The CDR3 length is 11 residues.